A selection of T cell receptor beta chains follows, all from one sample in a study of Ad26.COV2.S vaccination and SARS-CoV-2 variants. Repertoires were generated with immunoSEQ multiplex PCR, while TCRdb's copy carries only in-frame clones and drops some. The sample has roughly 330,000 clones, roughly 90% seen once. The sample in question was peripheral blood, obtained in a trial of Ad26.COV2.S vaccine versus placebo. All receptors derive from a person between 18 and 65 years old who received the Ad26.COV2.S COVID-19 vaccine or a placebo. Each CDR3 is given with its conserved first and last residue. The D gene is left open where the match is weak. Clone size is not always given. Where it is, it says once, few, many or a class for expanded clones.

CDR3	DNA	D	size	V	J
CASRTGRTGELFF	TGTGCCAGTAGGACAGGGAGAACCGGGGAGCTGTTTTTT	TRBD1	-	TRBV19	TRBJ2-2
CASGTIKTGGFNYGYTF	TGTGCTAGTGGAACTATTAAAACAGGGGGATTTAACTATGGCTACACCTTC	TRBD1	once	TRBV12-5	TRBJ1-2
CADGTGRAGELFF	TGTGCCGACGGGACGGGACGGGCCGGGGAGCTGTTTTTT	-	-	TRBV12-3/TRBV12-4	TRBJ2-2
CATSDRDRNYGYTF	TGTGCCACCAGTGACAGAGACAGGAACTATGGCTACACCTTC	-	-	TRBV24-1	TRBJ1-2
CASSPRGGQLMNTEAFF	TGTGCCAGCAGCCCCCGGGGTGGGCAGCTGATGAACACTGAAGCTTTCTTT	-	-	TRBV7-3	TRBJ1-1
CASVQGAAETQYF	TGTGCCAGCGTTCAGGGGGCTGCAGAGACCCAGTACTTC	TRBD1	-	TRBV6-5	TRBJ2-5
CASSIELTDSYNEQFF	TGTGCCAGTAGTATAGAACTGACAGATTCCTACAATGAGCAGTTCTTC	-	-	TRBV19	TRBJ2-1
CASYRGSSYGYTF	TGTGCCTCCTACAGGGGTTCCTCCTATGGCTACACCTTC	TRBD1	-	TRBV2	TRBJ1-2
CASSILISTGELFF	TGTGCCAGTAGTATACTCATTAGCACCGGGGAGCTGTTTTTT	-	-	TRBV19	TRBJ2-2
CASSVLSGGPDETQYF	TGTGCCAGCAGCGTATTATCGGGAGGGCCGGATGAGACCCAGTACTTC	TRBD2	-	TRBV9	TRBJ2-5
CASSDGQVANYGYTF	TGTGCCAGCAGCGATGGACAGGTAGCTAACTATGGCTACACCTTC	TRBD1	-	TRBV3-1/TRBV3-2	TRBJ1-2
CASSVEGWSYTGELFF	TGTGCCAGCAGCGTAGAGGGATGGAGTTACACCGGGGAGCTGTTTTTT	-	-	TRBV9	TRBJ2-2
CAIGQGSGSQADEQFF	TGTGCCATCGGCCAAGGCTCAGGGTCCCAAGCTGATGAGCAGTTCTTC	-	-	TRBV10-3	TRBJ2-1
CASSLRDYHEQFF	TGTGCCAGCAGCCTCCGGGACTATCATGAGCAGTTCTTC	TRBD2	-	TRBV7-9	TRBJ2-1
CASSRTANSPLHF	TGTGCCAGCAGCCGGACAGCTAATTCACCCCTCCACTTT	-	-	TRBV28	TRBJ1-6
CASSEAPGQGHGYTF	TGTGCCAGCAGTGAGGCTCCGGGACAGGGGCATGGCTACACCTTC	TRBD1	-	TRBV6-4	TRBJ1-2
CASSLGTGGVTEAFF	TGTGCCAGCAGCTTGGGGACAGGGGGCGTCACTGAAGCTTTCTTT	TRBD1	-	TRBV5-6	TRBJ1-1
CASSQDWAYSNQPQHF	TGCGCCAGCAGCCAAGATTGGGCATATAGCAATCAGCCCCAGCATTTT	-	-	TRBV4-3	TRBJ1-5
CAWRPSGSLVNEQFF	TGTGCCTGGCGCCCTAGCGGGAGTTTGGTTAATGAGCAGTTCTTC	TRBD2	-	TRBV30	TRBJ2-1
CASSPRRGCGNTIYF	TGTGCCAGCAGCCCTCGGAGGGGTTGCGGAAACACCATATATTTT	-	-	TRBV21-1	TRBJ1-3
CASSLGGTGAPLHF	TGTGCCAGCAGTTTAGGCGGCACGGGTGCACCCCTCCACTTT	-	-	TRBV6-5	TRBJ1-6
CASGLLEQGGGRGPQHF	TGTGCTAGTGGCCTCCTCGAACAGGGAGGAGGGCGAGGACCCCAGCATTTT	-	-	TRBV12-5	TRBJ1-5
CASSSRQAGEQFF	TGTGCCAGCAGCTCGAGACAGGCGGGTGAGCAGTTCTTC	-	-	TRBV5-6	TRBJ2-1
CASSQDYLANTEAFF	TGTGCCAGCAGTCAGGATTATCTCGCAAACACTGAAGCTTTCTTT	-	-	TRBV2	TRBJ1-1
CASSSLSGTGGEKLFF	TGTGCCAGCAGCTCTTTATCCGGGACAGGGGGGGAAAAACTGTTTTTT	TRBD1	once	TRBV13	TRBJ1-4
CASSFGSNYGYTF	TGTGCCAGCAGCTTCGGGTCAAACTATGGCTACACCTTC	-	-	TRBV5-8	TRBJ1-2
CASSVEGTGLNTEAFF	TGTGCCAGCAGCGTAGAAGGAACAGGGCTGAACACTGAAGCTTTCTTT	-	-	TRBV9	TRBJ1-1
CASSREGQGYEQYF	TGTGCCAGCAGTCGGGAGGGACAGGGCTACGAGCAGTACTTC	-	-	TRBV6-4	TRBJ2-7
CASSPDGWANYGYTF	TGCGCCAGCAGCCCGGACGGGTGGGCAAACTATGGCTACACCTTC	-	-	TRBV4-3	TRBJ1-2
CASSFDYSKDEQFF	TGTGCCAGCAGCTTTGACTATTCCAAGGATGAGCAGTTCTTC	-	-	TRBV7-8	TRBJ2-1
CASSRDRGRDYTF	TGTGCCAGCAGCCGGGACAGGGGGCGAGACTACACCTTC	TRBD1	-	TRBV9	TRBJ1-2
CASSRGVQETQYF	TGCGCCAGCAGCCGCGGGGTCCAAGAGACCCAGTACTTC	-	-	TRBV4-3	TRBJ2-5
CASSLGTGVKQHF	TGCGCCAGCAGCCTCGGGACAGGGGTAAAACAGCATTTT	TRBD1	-	TRBV4-3	TRBJ1-5
CSVSSGGTTGQPQHF	TGCAGCGTTTCATCTGGGGGCACCACCGGGCAGCCCCAGCATTTT	-	-	TRBV29-1	TRBJ1-5
CASSYSNRAADEQYF	TGTGCCAGCAGTTACTCTAACAGGGCTGCGGACGAGCAGTACTTC	-	-	TRBV6-6	TRBJ2-7
CASSQAQLSNEQFF	TGTGCCAGCAGCCAAGCGCAACTATCCAATGAGCAGTTCTTC	-	-	TRBV3-1/TRBV3-2	TRBJ2-1
CASSEYRDGANYGYTF	TGTGCCAGCAGTGAATATAGGGATGGGGCTAACTATGGCTACACCTTC	-	-	TRBV25-1	TRBJ1-2
CASTFGDPYNEQFF	TGTGCCAGCACCTTCGGGGACCCGTACAATGAGCAGTTCTTC	-	once	TRBV25-1	TRBJ2-1
CASSPVYSTGTLGNTIYF	TGTGCCAGCTCACCCGTCTATTCTACAGGGACTCTCGGAAACACCATATATTTT	-	-	TRBV18	TRBJ1-3
CASSLSRVGGTFQYF	TGTGCCAGCAGCTTGTCCCGGGTCGGCGGGACATTTCAGTACTTC	-	-	TRBV7-8	TRBJ2-4
CASSIADVGYTF	TGTGCCAGTAGTATAGCGGACGTTGGCTACACCTTC	-	-	TRBV19	TRBJ1-2
CASSLTVGGEAFF	TGCGCCAGCAGCTTGACAGTGGGAGGGGAAGCTTTCTTT	-	-	TRBV5-1	TRBJ1-1